These T cell receptor beta chains were read from a single sample in a study of T-cell memory formation after mild COVID-19. TCRdb itself ran the 5' RACE reads through MiXCR, one entry per CDR3 protein. The data hold around 410,000 distinct CDR3 sequences, with 20% to 30% observed a single time. Source material: PBMCs or a T cell subset sorted from them (not recorded which). These receptors were collected from an adult woman who had mild COVID-19 (a few samples of this study predate the infection). Cell type and time point are not known. The CDR3 runs from the conserved cysteine through the conserved F or W. A D gene is named only where the DNA matches it firmly. Clone size is not always given. Where it is, it says once, few, many or a class for expanded clones.

D gene,J gene,clone size,V gene,CDR3 protein,CDR3 DNA
.,TRBJ1-2,.,TRBV2,CASSQGSGYGYTF,TGTGCCAGCAGTCAGGGGTCAGGCTATGGCTACACCTTC
.,TRBJ1-6,few,TRBV15,CATSRGQVQNSPLHF,TGTGCCACCAGCAGAGGACAGGTCCAAAATTCACCCCTCCACTTT
TRBD1,TRBJ1-4,.,TRBV6-6,CASSPSHRGLGKLFF,TGTGCCAGCAGTCCATCACACAGGGGGCTCGGAAAACTGTTTTTT
TRBD1,TRBJ1-1,once,TRBV19,CASIYRDRTNTEAFF,TGTGCCAGTATCTACCGGGACAGGACTAACACTGAAGCTTTCTTT
TRBD1,TRBJ2-7,.,TRBV12-3/TRBV12-4,CASRPLPSSTGGLEQYF,TGTGCCAGCAGACCACTCCCATCCAGCACAGGGGGCCTCGAGCAGTACTTC
TRBD2,TRBJ2-2,once,TRBV3-1,CASSQRGGLGELFF,TGTGCCAGCAGCCAGCGGGGGGGCCTCGGGGAGCTGTTTTTT
.,TRBJ2-2,.,TRBV21-1,CASSKNPAGELFF,TGTGCCAGCAGCAAAAACCCGGCCGGGGAGCTGTTTTTT
TRBD2,TRBJ2-3,.,TRBV3-1,CASSRGLAGGPTILDTQYF,TGTGCCAGCAGCAGGGGACTAGCGGGGGGACCCACGATCCTGGATACGCAGTATTTT
.,TRBJ1-3,few,TRBV9,CASSARAPGLSNTIYF,TGTGCCAGCAGCGCCCGTGCCCCTGGTCTGTCGAACACCATATATTTT
TRBD1,TRBJ2-7,.,TRBV20-1,CSASGTGTYEQYF,TGCAGTGCTAGCGGGACAGGGACCTACGAGCAGTACTTC
.,TRBJ2-2,.,TRBV11-3,CASVQGGGTGELFF,TGTGCCAGCGTACAGGGTGGTGGCACCGGGGAGCTGTTTTTT
TRBD2,TRBJ2-1,few,TRBV4-3,CASSQPLAGSSYNEQFF,TGCGCCAGCAGCCAACCCTTAGCGGGGAGCTCCTACAATGAGCAGTTCTTC
.,TRBJ2-3,.,TRBV6-2/TRBV6-3,CASGFGASTDTQYF,TGTGCCAGCGGGTTCGGCGCGAGCACAGATACGCAGTATTTT
TRBD1,TRBJ2-5,many,TRBV5-1,CASSLDRGLETQYF,TGCGCCAGCAGCTTGGACAGGGGGTTGGAGACCCAGTACTTC
.,TRBJ2-1,.,TRBV5-1,CASSNPGADYEQFF,TGCGCCAGCAGCAATCCGGGCGCCGACTATGAGCAGTTCTTC
TRBD2,TRBJ2-3,few,TRBV7-9,CASSSRTSALLHTQYF,TGTGCCAGCAGCTCCCGTACTAGCGCCCTGCTCCATACGCAGTATTTT
TRBD2,TRBJ2-1,few,TRBV4-1,CASSRERGTYNEQFF,TGCGCCAGCAGCCGTGAGCGGGGGACTTACAATGAGCAGTTCTTC
TRBD1,TRBJ1-5,few,TRBV18,CASSPRQGLNQPQHF,TGTGCCAGCTCCCCCCGACAGGGCCTCAATCAGCCCCAGCATTTT
TRBD2,TRBJ2-7,.,TRBV20-1,CSARGYERGANPSYEQYF,TGCAGTGCTAGAGGCTATGAGCGGGGGGCCAACCCCTCCTACGAGCAGTACTTC
TRBD1,TRBJ1-1,.,TRBV29-1,CSVDRGSARDTEAFF,TGCAGCGTAGACAGGGGATCTGCGAGGGACACTGAAGCTTTCTTT
TRBD1,TRBJ2-5,.,TRBV6-5,CASSYDPGGSGETQYF,TGTGCCAGCAGTTACGATCCAGGGGGCTCCGGGGAGACCCAGTACTTC
.,TRBJ1-1,.,TRBV4-1,CASSHPPLGSEAFF,TGCGCCAGCAGCCACCCCCCTTTGGGGTCTGAAGCTTTCTTT
.,TRBJ2-7,few,TRBV6-5,CASRPYTGTTTYEQYF,TGTGCCAGCAGACCGTACACCGGGACAACGACCTACGAGCAGTACTTC
TRBD1,TRBJ1-1,.,TRBV7-9,CASSPVSGTAHTEAFF,TGTGCCAGCAGCCCCGTTTCTGGGACAGCCCACACTGAAGCTTTCTTT
.,TRBJ1-5,.,TRBV6-2/TRBV6-3,CASSYSSMSGRRNQPQHF,TGTGCCAGCAGTTACTCGAGTATGTCAGGACGCCGCAATCAGCCCCAGCATTTT
.,TRBJ2-6,.,TRBV5-1,CASSRDGGGANVLTF,TGCGCCAGCAGCCGGGACGGAGGGGGGGCCAACGTCCTGACTTTC
.,TRBJ1-6,.,TRBV7-8,CASSSPETVYNSPLHF,TGTGCCAGCAGCTCCCCGGAGACAGTTTATAATTCACCCCTCCACTTT
TRBD2,TRBJ2-7,few,TRBV19,CASRPSAGDFYEQYF,TGTGCCAGCCGCCCGTCGGCGGGAGACTTCTACGAGCAGTACTTC
.,TRBJ2-2,.,TRBV7-9,CASSSDSRDGNTGELFF,TGTGCCAGCAGCTCAGATTCCCGGGACGGGAACACCGGGGAGCTGTTTTTT
TRBD1,TRBJ2-7,.,TRBV19,CASSVVDRGSYEQYF,TGTGCCAGTAGTGTCGTGGACAGGGGTAGTTACGAGCAGTACTTC
.,TRBJ1-3,.,TRBV20-1,CSASEGLGGSTGNTIYF,TGCAGTGCTAGTGAGGGTCTAGGAGGGAGCACTGGAAACACCATATATTTT
.,TRBJ1-5,.,TRBV6-6,CASSYSVDHNQPQHF,TGTGCCAGCAGTTACTCGGTGGACCACAATCAGCCCCAGCATTTT
.,TRBJ2-5,.,TRBV29-1,CSVHQGFIGTQYF,TGCAGCGTCCACCAGGGATTCATTGGTACCCAGTACTTC
.,TRBJ1-3,many,TRBV7-6,CASSHPGTTSSGNTIYF,TGTGCCAGCAGCCACCCCGGGACAACTAGCTCTGGAAACACCATATATTTT
TRBD2,TRBJ2-1,.,TRBV6-2/TRBV6-3,CASRLLAGAISYNEQFF,TGTGCCAGCAGATTACTAGCGGGGGCCATCTCCTACAATGAGCAGTTCTTC
.,TRBJ1-5,.,TRBV2,CASSELGLGQPQHF,TGTGCCAGCAGTGAATTGGGTTTAGGCCAGCCCCAGCATTTT
.,TRBJ1-2,few,TRBV7-2,CASSFSPPRGRGGYTF,TGTGCCAGCAGCTTCTCCCCGCCCCGGGGGCGCGGTGGCTACACCTTC
.,TRBJ1-1,once,TRBV30,CAWRGSDGNTEAFF,TGTGCCTGGAGAGGTTCGGACGGGAACACTGAAGCTTTCTTT
.,TRBJ2-7,.,TRBV6-1,CASSAGPSTYEQYF,TGTGCCAGCAGTGCCGGACCGTCGACCTACGAGCAGTACTTC
TRBD1,TRBJ1-2,.,TRBV5-6,CASSLDWTGGGYGYTF,TGTGCCAGCAGCTTGGACTGGACAGGGGGGGGCTATGGCTACACCTTC
TRBD1,TRBJ1-5,once,TRBV7-6,CASSYGTAANQPQHF,TGTGCCAGCAGCTACGGGACAGCGGCAAATCAGCCCCAGCATTTT
.,TRBJ1-1,.,TRBV5-1,CASSLGQTYMNTEAFF,TGCGCCAGCAGCTTGGGACAGACTTACATGAACACTGAAGCTTTCTTT
TRBD2,TRBJ2-1,.,TRBV7-2,CASSPSGRAEGEQFF,TGTGCCAGCAGCCCTAGCGGGAGGGCCGAGGGTGAGCAGTTCTTC
TRBD2,TRBJ2-7,.,TRBV7-9,CASSLATSYYEQYF,TGTGCCAGCAGCTTAGCGACTAGCTACTACGAGCAGTACTTC
.,TRBJ2-1,few,TRBV7-9,CASRGGQHNEQFF,TGTGCCAGCAGGGGGGGACAGCACAATGAGCAGTTCTTC